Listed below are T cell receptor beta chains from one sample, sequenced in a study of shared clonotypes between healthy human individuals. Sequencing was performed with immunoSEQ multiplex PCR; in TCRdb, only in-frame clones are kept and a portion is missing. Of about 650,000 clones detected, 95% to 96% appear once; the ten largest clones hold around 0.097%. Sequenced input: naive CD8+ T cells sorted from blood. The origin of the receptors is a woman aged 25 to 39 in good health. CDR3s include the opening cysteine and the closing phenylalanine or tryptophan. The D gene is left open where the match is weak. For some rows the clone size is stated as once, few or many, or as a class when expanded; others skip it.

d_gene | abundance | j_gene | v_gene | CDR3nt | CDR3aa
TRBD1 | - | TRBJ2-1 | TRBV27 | TGTGCCAGCAGTTTACGACAGGGGGACAATGAGCAGTTCTTC | CASSLRQGDNEQFF
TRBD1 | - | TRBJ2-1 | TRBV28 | TGTGCCAGCAGTTCACCGGGACAGATTTTCCATGAGCAGTTCTTC | CASSSPGQIFHEQFF
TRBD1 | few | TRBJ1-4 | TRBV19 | TGTGCCAGTAGTTTGGGACAGGGTGAAGAAAAACTGTTTTTT | CASSLGQGEEKLFF
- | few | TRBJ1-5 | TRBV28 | TGTGCCAGCAACCTCGTTAGCAATCAGCCCCAGCATTTT | CASNLVSNQPQHF
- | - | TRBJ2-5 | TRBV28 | TGTGCCAGCAGTTTATGGGGTTGGGAGACCCAGTACTTC | CASSLWGWETQYF
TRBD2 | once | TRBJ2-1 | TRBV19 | TGTGCCAGTAGTATAACTAGCGGGGGGCACAATGAGCAGTTCTTC | CASSITSGGHNEQFF
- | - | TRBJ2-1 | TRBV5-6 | TGTGCCAGCAGCGACCGGGACCGACATTCCTACAATGAGCAGTTCTTC | CASSDRDRHSYNEQFF
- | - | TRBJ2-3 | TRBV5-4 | TGTGCCAGCAGCCCACGGGCAGATACGCAGTATTTT | CASSPRADTQYF
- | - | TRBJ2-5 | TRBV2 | TGTGCCAGCAGTGGGGGACAAGAGACCCAGTACTTC | CASSGGQETQYF
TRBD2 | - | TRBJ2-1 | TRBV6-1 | TGTGCCAGCAGTGAAGCCGATCAATTCAGCAGATGGACTAGCGGGAGCGATGAGCAGTTCTTC | CASSEADQFSRWTSGSDEQFF
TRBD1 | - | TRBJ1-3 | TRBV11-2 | TGTGCCAGCAGCTCCTTTCCGGGGACAGGGGAGGTTGGAAACACCATATATTTT | CASSSFPGTGEVGNTIYF
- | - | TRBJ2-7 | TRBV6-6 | TGTGCCAGCAGTTACTCACGAGCGAACTACGAGCAGTACTTC | CASSYSRANYEQYF
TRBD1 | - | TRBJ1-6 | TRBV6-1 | TGTGCCAGCAGTGCAGGGGGCTCCTATAATTCACCCCTCCACTTT | CASSAGGSYNSPLHF